This T cell receptor beta chain appears in the sequencing data of a study of T cell responses to AZD1222 COVID-19 vaccine. Study results and caveats: Researchers report vaccine-associated CD4 TCRs spanning spike, with dominance at 160-218 and 743-854. Close to half of all spike-specific TCRs reportedly target regions of the variants that are unmutated.

Concerning this clone itself: Its antigen is still unknown.

Produced via immunoSEQ multiplex PCR; TCRdb's table is partial and in-frame only. This table holds roughly 120,000 clones, about 88% found once. The material was peripheral blood, obtained on day 0 of AZD1222 vaccination. The receptor was derived from an adult in good health.

The DNA for the CDR3 is TGTGCCAGCTCATCCCTTGGACGGGAGCAGTTCTTC. Amino acid sequence: CASSSLGREQFF. V gene TRBV18 combines with J gene TRBJ2-1, with D unresolved. Trimming stripped 5 bases from V and 10 bases from J, with 12 bases between. The CDR3 consists of 12 residues. Germline-derived CDR1 and CDR2 are KGHSH and LQKENI. Full variable domain (outside the CDR3, taken from reference TRBV18 and TRBJ2-1): NAGVMQNPRHLVRRRGQEARLRCSPMKGHSHVYWYRQLPEEGLKFMVYLQKENIIDESGMPKERFSAEFPKEGPSILRIQQVVRGDSAAYFCASSSLGREQFFGPGTRLTVL.